The rows below give T cell receptor beta chains drawn from one sample of a study of cytomegalovirus exposure and HLA in healthy donors. The table came from immunoSEQ multiplex PCR; TCRdb's copy has only in-frame clones and leaves some out. The sample records about 170,000 clones, about 82% being singletons. The sequenced material came from PBMCs. The receptor set was obtained from a woman aged 18-30 years in good health and CMV-seronegative. CDR3s include the opening cysteine and the closing phenylalanine or tryptophan. D genes are given only for firm matches. Clone size, where shown, is once, few, many, or a class for clones that have expanded.

TGTGCCAGCAGCCAACCCGGGACTAGCGGATACAATGAGCAGTTCTTC	CASSQPGTSGYNEQFF	TRBV11-1	TRBD2	TRBJ2-1	.
TGTGCCAGCAGCTTAGGAGTCGTGAGCTCCTACGAGCAGTACTTC	CASSLGVVSSYEQYF	TRBV7-9	.	TRBJ2-7	.
TGTGCCAGCAGTGGGCAGGTTCCCCATGGCTACACCTTC	CASSGQVPHGYTF	TRBV2	.	TRBJ1-2	.
TGTGCCAGCAGCTTAGGTAGCGGGAGGGCCGATGAGCAGTTCTTC	CASSLGSGRADEQFF	TRBV7-9	TRBD2	TRBJ2-1	.
TGTGCCAGCAGTGCCGGTAGTCGGTACGAGCAGTACTTC	CASSAGSRYEQYF	TRBV9	.	TRBJ2-7	.
TGTGCCAGCAGCTTGGAAGGGGGCGCCCAGTACTTC	CASSLEGGAQYF	TRBV7-2	TRBD1	TRBJ2-7	.
TGTGCCAGCAGTGTTACAGGGTTTTCCACTGAAGCTTTCTTT	CASSVTGFSTEAFF	TRBV6-1	.	TRBJ1-1	few
TGTGCCAGCTTCGGGGGGGCTCTCTTCCCCTACGAGCAGTACTTC	CASFGGALFPYEQYF	TRBV28	TRBD2	TRBJ2-7	.
TGTGCCAGTAGAGGGGCCTATGGCTACACCTTC	CASRGAYGYTF	TRBV19	.	TRBJ1-2	.
TGTGCCAGCAGCAAACTTCAGCCCCAGCATTTT	CASSKLQPQHF	TRBV21-1	.	TRBJ1-5	.
TGTGCCAGCTCACCGGTAAGACAAAATGAGCAGTTCTTC	CASSPVRQNEQFF	TRBV18	.	TRBJ2-1	.
TGCGCCAGCAGCTTAAACCGGGACAGGGGGACCCAGTACTTC	CASSLNRDRGTQYF	TRBV5-1	TRBD1	TRBJ2-5	once
TGTGCCAGAAGCTTGGGTGGTGCGGGGTGGGGGAGCGGGAGAAGTGAGCAGTTCTTC	CARSLGGAGWGSGRSEQFF	TRBV5-3	TRBD2	TRBJ2-1	.
TGTGCCAGCAGTTTGAGGCAGACCTACTATGGCTACACCTTC	CASSLRQTYYGYTF	TRBV28	.	TRBJ1-2	.
TGTGCCATCAGTGATAGAGTGGCAGGGGGTACTAGCGGTACGGATACGCAGTATTTT	CAISDRVAGGTSGTDTQYF	TRBV10-3	.	TRBJ2-3	.
TGTGCCAGTACAGCCAGGGGCGATACTGAAGCTTTCTTT	CASTARGDTEAFF	TRBV19	.	TRBJ1-1	.
TGTGCCAGCAGTGACAACCCGGGACAAATCTACGAGCAGTACTTC	CASSDNPGQIYEQYF	TRBV6-1	.	TRBJ2-7	few
TGTGCCAGCAGCTTGGGCAACACGTTCATGAACACTGAAGCTTTCTTT	CASSLGNTFMNTEAFF	TRBV5-4	.	TRBJ1-1	.
TGTGCCACCAGCCAAGACAGGGGAAACGAGCAGTACTTC	CATSQDRGNEQYF	TRBV15	TRBD1	TRBJ2-7	.
TGTGCCAGCAGCCATATGAGGGGACAGGGGATGGGAAACACCATATATTTT	CASSHMRGQGMGNTIYF	TRBV7-9	TRBD1	TRBJ1-3	few
TGTGCCAGCAGCCAAGAGGGTAGCGGGAGGGCCGGGGAGCTGTTTTTT	CASSQEGSGRAGELFF	TRBV4-2	TRBD2	TRBJ2-2	few
TGTGCCAGCAGTTTATCAGGGGGCACCGGGGAGCTGTTTTTT	CASSLSGGTGELFF	TRBV28	TRBD1	TRBJ2-2	.
TGTGCCAGCAGCTTAGAGGCGGGGGATACGCAGTATTTT	CASSLEAGDTQYF	TRBV7-2	.	TRBJ2-3	few
TGCGCCAGCAGCCAAGTAACTAGCGGGAGACTAGTCCTCTGCAATGAGCAGTTCTTC	CASSQVTSGRLVLCNEQFF	TRBV4-1	TRBD2	TRBJ2-1	.